This T cell receptor (beta chain) appears in the sequencing data of a study of blood T cells in healthy people across ages. As to this clonotype: Antigen specificity is unknown.

Using a J-beta primer mix together with a sample-barcoded 5' primer, a second PCR was run for about 6 to 11 cycles. Every single cDNA molecule received a tag from a template-switch adaptor with 12 random nucleotides. TCRdb redid the calling of the 5' RACE reads with MiXCR, one entry per CDR3 protein. The sample shows over 1,500,000 distinct CDR3 sequences, about 39% of them seen only once. V gave up 1 base and J gave up 0 bases; unmatched junction bases: 6. Germline CDR1 MGHRA, CDR2 YSYEKL. The CDR3 sequence is 17 residues long. Findings of the study overall: Across the age range, TCR beta diversity per million T cells fell in a roughly linear way.

The receptor was isolated from a human donor in good health. This chain uses TRBV4-1 with TRBJ2-7; 10 bases are shared with TRBD2. Sequences were obtained from blood. The CDR3 sequence: CASSQVIAGGTSYEQYF. The CDR3 DNA sequence: TGCGCCAGCAGCCAAGTTATAGCGGGGGGTACCTCCTACGAGCAGTACTTC.